One sample yielded the 21 T cell receptor beta chains listed below, sequenced in a study of blood T cell repertoires in COVID-19 (dated by TCRdb to between 2020 and 2021). Receptor amplification or capture employed the immunoSEQ multiplex PCR assay. This is the immuneACCESS table as TCRdb keeps it, with only in-frame sequences that have V and J called. A part of the clones is gone; compared with another copy, unresolved V genes explain less than half, and the rest is unexplained. The sample table records about 190,000 clones; about 88% of these occur just once. Of the sample, around 2.3% falls within the top ten clones. The sequenced sample was peripheral blood. The source of these receptors is a man between 65 and 85 years old with active or convalescent COVID-19.

The chain is built from TRBV7-2 and TRBJ2-3; 9 bases agree with TRBD2. The CDR3 runs to 16 residues. After removal of 2 bases from V and 1 base from J, the junction contained 4 bases not matched to a gene. Germline V gene lookup returns CDR1 SGHTA and CDR2 FQGNSA. The CDR3 spells CASSLHSGGRTDTQYF. The CDR3 DNA follows: TGTGCCAGCAGCTTACATAGCGGGGGACGCACAGATACGCAGTATTTT.

The DNA of the CDR3 is TGTGCCAGCAGCTCCGGACTAGCGGGAGGGCCGGGGACCCAGTACTTC. This codes for CASSSGLAGGPGTQYF. J is TRBJ2-5 and V is TRBV5-6, with 15 positions matching TRBD2. Germline V gene lookup returns CDR1 SGHDT and CDR2 YYEEEE. V lost 3 bases to trimming and J lost 7 bases; unmatched junction nucleotides: 7. This CDR3 is 16 amino acids long.

A few counts support this clone. The chain recombines TRBV6-6 with TRBJ2-7; TRBD1 might be the D (5 bases). The ends were cut back, 4 bases at V and 2 bases at J, with 15 bases in the middle. The CDR3 consists of 15 residues. CDR1 MNHNY and CDR2 SVGAGI come from the germline V gene (reference sequence). The CDR3 nucleotides read TGTGCCAGCAGTTGGGGAACAGGTTTTACCTACGAGCAGTACTTC. Translating it yields CASSWGTGFTYEQYF.

The V call is TRBV21-1, the J call TRBJ2-5; the tabulated D call, TRBD2, remains unverified against the DNA. TRBV21-1 has pseudogene status. This CDR3 contains 19 residues. In nucleotides, the CDR3 is TGTGCCAGCAGCAAAGTTGTTGGTTGGGACTATGAAGGTCCAGAGACCCAGTACTTC. Residues: CASSKVVGWDYEGPETQYF.

The count of this clone is one. The chain is built from TRBV3-1 (or the pseudogene TRBV3-2) and TRBJ1-1, with 7 bases matching TRBD1. Per the germline V gene, CDR1 is LGHDT and CDR2 is YNNKEL (reference sequence). V shed 7 bases, J shed 11 bases, and the junction held 10 bases outside the gene matches. The CDR3 length is 12 residues. CDR3 sequence reads: CASKGAGPGAFF. CDR3 in DNA: TGTGCCAGCAAGGGGGCCGGACCCGGGGCTTTCTTT.

The chain combines TRBV6-5 with TRBJ2-3, with a possible D match to TRBD2 (6 bases). CDR3 length: 14 residues. The germline gives CDR1 MNHEY, CDR2 SVGAGI. Trimming took off 9 bases at V and 3 bases at J, with 16 bases between the two ends. Written as DNA, the CDR3 is TGTGCCAGTAGGGGCGGGATGGGTACAGATACGCAGTATTTT. Translated: CASRGGMGTDTQYF.

The V call is TRBV10-1, the J call TRBJ1-6; TRBD1 aligns across 7 bases. CDR1 WNHNN and CDR2 SYGVQD come from the germline V gene (reference sequence). The junction had 0 bases not matched to a gene; V was cut back by 0 bases and J by 7 bases. The CDR3 spans 14 residues. CDR3 loop: CASSESGQNSPLHF. DNA for the CDR3: TGCGCCAGCAGTGAGTCGGGACAGAATTCACCCCTCCACTTT.

This CDR3 reads CASSSTRLVGGTDTQYF. CDR3 coding DNA: TGTGCCAGCAGCTCGACGAGACTAGTCGGGGGCACAGATACGCAGTATTTT. This chain links TRBV11-3 with TRBJ2-3, with D possibly being TRBD2 (6 bases). Deletions cut 4 bases from V and 1 base from J, with 18 bases between. The CDR3 has 17 residues. CDR1 is SGHNT and CDR2 is YENEEA in the germline V gene.

The gene calls are TRBV4-3 and TRBJ2-5; possibly TRBD1 for D (5 bases). CDR1 is LGHNA and CDR2 is YSLEER in the germline V gene. The CDR3 runs to 15 residues. The V end lost 1 base, the J end lost 5 bases, and 14 bases lay between the germline ends. CDR3 coding DNA: TGCGCCAGCAGCCAAGTAGAGGCAGCAGGGGAGACCCAGTACTTC. It encodes CASSQVEAAGETQYF.

The gene calls are TRBV28 and TRBJ1-3, with D uncertain. With 10 bases removed from V and 2 bases from J, the gap between germline ends came to 15 bases. This CDR3 is 14 amino acids long. Germline V gene sequence: CDR1 MDHEN, CDR2 SYDVKM. The CDR3 loop is CATTEGVPGNTIYF. As DNA, the CDR3 is TGTGCCACCACCGAGGGAGTCCCTGGAAACACCATATATTTT.

The V and J genes are TRBV2 and TRBJ1-5; D is possibly TRBD1 (5 bases). V lost 8 bases to trimming and J lost 0 bases, with 17 bases between them. The CDR3 contains 16 residues. Germline CDR1 reads SNHLY; CDR2 reads FYNNEI. This chain's CDR3 is CASLLDRIYSNQPQHF. The CDR3 DNA is TGTGCCAGCCTCCTAGACAGAATATATAGCAATCAGCCCCAGCATTTT.

J is TRBJ1-6 and V is TRBV7-2, with D tentatively TRBD1 (5 bases). Germline values: CDR1 SGHTA, CDR2 FQGNSA. The CDR3 sequence is 14 residues long. V was clipped by 2 bases and J by 13 bases, with 15 bases between them. The CDR3 spells CASSLYGGDRPLHF. The CDR3, as DNA: TGTGCCAGCAGCTTATACGGGGGGGATAGGCCCCTCCACTTT. Full variable domain (missing parts from reference TRBV7-2 and TRBJ1-6): GAGVSQSPSNKVTEKGKDVELRCDPISGHTALYWYRQSLGQGLEFLIYFQGNSAPDKSGLPSDRFSAERTGGSVSTLTIQRTQQEDSAVYLCASSLYGGDRPLHFGNGTRLTVT.

The rearrangement links TRBV2 to TRBJ1-6; the D is unclear. This CDR3 has 15 amino acids. The V and J ends lost 6 bases and 6 bases respectively, with 15 bases between them. The germline V gene encodes CDR1 SNHLY and CDR2 FYNNEI. CDR3 DNA: TGTGCCAGCAGCCCCGGGTCGGCAGTTAATTCACCCCTCCACTTT. Its protein product is CASSPGSAVNSPLHF.

The chain carries TRBV2 and TRBJ2-1; D call uncertain. Germline V gene lookup returns CDR1 SNHLY and CDR2 FYNNEI. V lost 7 bases to trimming and J lost 7 bases, with 8 bases between them. The CDR3 extends over 11 amino acids. The CDR3 protein is CASNARNEQFF. The CDR3 coding sequence is TGTGCCAGCAATGCTCGGAATGAGCAGTTCTTC.

This chain joins TRBV6-5 and TRBJ2-3; D unresolved. With 6 bases removed from V and 2 bases from J, the gap between germline ends came to 15 bases. Germline V gene lookup returns CDR1 MNHEY and CDR2 SVGAGI. The CDR3 has 15 residues. CDR3 DNA: TGTGCCAGCAGGTCCACGGTTCTCGACACAGATACGCAGTATTTT. It encodes CASRSTVLDTDTQYF.

The chain recombines TRBV6-2 or TRBV6-3 with TRBJ2-1; 12 bases align to TRBD2. The J segment lost 4 bases and the V segment lost 4 bases, leaving 2 bases of the junction unmatched. This CDR3 region has 15 residues. The germline V gene encodes CDR1 MNHEY and CDR2 SVGEGT. DNA of the CDR3: TGTGCCAGCAGTTCGCTAGCGGGAGGGTACAATGAGCAGTTCTTC. Translation: CASSSLAGGYNEQFF.

This chain connects TRBV19 to TRBJ1-2, with 7 nucleotides matching TRBD1. CDR1 and CDR2 from the germline V gene are LNHDA and SQIVND (reference sequence). The CDR3 spans 13 residues. The CDR3: CGSGQLAGYGYTF. The CDR3 DNA reads as TGTGGTTCGGGACAGCTTGCCGGCTATGGCTACACCTTC.

The genes are TRBV19 and TRBJ2-1, with 9 bases aligning to TRBD1. V lost 5 bases, J lost 9 bases, and 14 bases stayed unmatched. The CDR3 has 16 amino acids. The germline CDR1 and CDR2 sequences are LNHDA and SQIVND (reference sequence). This chain's CDR3 is CASSEAGTGYYFEQFF. The DNA for the CDR3 is TGTGCCAGTAGTGAAGCCGGGACAGGGTACTATTTTGAGCAGTTCTTC. Together with reference TRBV19 and TRBJ2-1, the CDR3 gives the full variable domain: DGGITQSPKYLFRKEGQNVTLSCEQNLNHDAMYWYRQDPGQGLRLIYYSQIVNDFQKGDIAEGYSVSREKKESFPLTVTSAQKNPTAFYLCASSEAGTGYYFEQFFGPGTRLTVL.

This clone was recorded only once. The rearrangement links TRBV7-9 to TRBJ1-1, with 8 bases fitting TRBD1. With 0 bases clipped from V and 4 bases from J, the junction kept 4 bases outside the gene matches. Per the germline V gene, CDR1 is SEHNR and CDR2 is FQNEAQ (reference sequence). The CDR3 has 15 residues. The CDR3 loop reads CASSLASGGRTEAFF. In DNA form, the CDR3 reads TGTGCCAGCAGCTTAGCGTCAGGGGGCCGCACTGAAGCTTTCTTT.

The chain uses TRBV7-2 and TRBJ2-2; 10 bases align to TRBD1. J gave up 3 bases and V 3 bases, and 4 bases lay outside the gene matches. Per the germline V gene, CDR1 is SGHTA and CDR2 is FQGNSA. The CDR3 runs to 16 residues. CDR3 amino acids: CASSFVGTGDTGELFF. The DNA for the CDR3 is TGTGCCAGCAGCTTCGTTGGGACAGGGGACACCGGGGAGCTGTTTTTT.

J is TRBJ2-4 and V is TRBV19, with D unresolved. Trimming cost V 4 bases and J 8 bases, with 12 bases left between them. Looked up from germline, CDR1 is LNHDA and CDR2 is SQIVND (reference sequence). The CDR3 spans 13 residues. CDR3 coding DNA: TGTGCCAGTAGTAGACTGGTTTTTGACATTCAGTACTTC. Its protein product is CASSRLVFDIQYF.